The 10 T cell receptor beta chains in this list originate from one sample, sequenced in a study of Graves' ophthalmopathy and Graves' hyperthyroidism. Amplification from RNA transcripts yielded the TCR beta CDR3 regions. HTBI primers were employed in first-round RT-PCR, then a second-round multiplex PCR followed. TCRdb ran MiXCR on the multiplex PCR reads and lists one entry per CDR3 protein. The table has around 170,000 distinct CDR3 sequences, 30% to 45% seen once. Sequenced input: peripheral blood. The receptor set was obtained from a woman aged 40 to 50 with Graves' ophthalmopathy.

This clonotype was counted ten times or more. The chain couples TRBV28 to TRBJ1-2; TRBD1 agrees at 8 bases. V lost 7 bases, J lost 8 bases, and 15 bases stayed unmatched. CDR1 is MDHEN, CDR2 SYDVKM, per germline. The CDR3 length is 15 residues. The CDR3 here is CASNTGTGLPSGYTF. DNA for the CDR3: TGTGCCAGCAATACCGGGACAGGCCTCCCGTCGGGCTACACCTTC.

This clonotype was detected only once. V usage is TRBV28 and J usage is TRBJ1-2; 7 bases agree with TRBD1. CDR1 is MDHEN and CDR2 is SYDVKM in the germline V gene. J lost 6 bases, V lost 4 bases, and 11 bases had no gene match. CDR3 size: 15 residues. CDR3 nucleotide sequence: TGTGCCAGCAGTTCAACCGGGACAGAGCGCCATGGCTACACCTTC. Its protein is CASSSTGTERHGYTF.

This clonotype showed up many times. The chain uses TRBV7-9 and TRBJ2-6, with a tentative D call TRBD1 (6 bases). V lost 5 bases, J lost 4 bases, and 18 bases lay in between. CDR1 and CDR2 from the germline V gene are SEHNR and FQNEAQ (reference sequence). The CDR3 consists of 17 residues. This CDR3 is CASSLVGRGFGANVLTF. The CDR3 DNA sequence: TGTGCCAGCAGCCTGGTGGGCAGGGGATTCGGGGCCAACGTCCTGACTTTC. Drawing the rest from reference TRBV7-9 and TRBJ2-6, the complete variable domain is DTGVSQNPRHKITKRGQNVTFRCDPISEHNRLYWYRQTLGQGPEFLTYFQNEAQLEKSRLLSDRFSAERPKGSFSTLEIQRTEQGDSAMYLCASSLVGRGFGANVLTFGAGSRLTVL.

The V gene is TRBV12-3 or TRBV12-4, the J gene TRBJ2-2, with 13 bases matching TRBD2. This CDR3 has 16 residues. The V segment lost 5 bases and the J segment 7 bases; nucleotides outside the gene matches: 7. As DNA, the CDR3 is TGTGCCAGCAGTGCCGGACTAGCGGGAGATGTCGGGGAGCTGTTTTTT. This encodes CASSAGLAGDVGELFF.

The rearrangement joins TRBV7-2 to TRBJ2-7; D is ambiguous. The CDR3 has 12 amino acids. Trimming stripped 2 bases from V and 7 bases from J, with 9 bases between. CDR1 and CDR2 (germline): SGHTA, FQGNSA. The CDR3 protein is CASSLRSWEQYF. As DNA, the CDR3 is TGTGCCAGCAGCTTAAGATCTTGGGAGCAGTACTTC.

The V and J genes are TRBV12-3 or TRBV12-4 and TRBJ2-7, with a weak D call TRBD2 (5 bases). The CDR3 spans 13 residues. The V end lost 5 bases, the J end lost 3 bases, and 11 bases lay between the germline ends. CDR3 residues: CASSMGSVYEQYF. The CDR3, as DNA: TGTGCCAGCAGTATGGGTAGCGTCTACGAGCAGTACTTC.

J is TRBJ1-1 and V is TRBV6-5; D unresolved. In germline, CDR1 is MNHEY, CDR2 SVGAGI. Deletions cut 4 bases from V and 9 bases from J, with 9 bases between. The CDR3 runs to 11 residues. The CDR3 loop is CASSFNTQAFF. The CDR3 nucleotides read TGTGCCAGCAGTTTTAATACCCAAGCTTTCTTT.

This clonotype has a count of ten or more. The genes are TRBV6-1 and TRBJ2-5, with 9 bases fitting TRBD2. This CDR3 comprises 14 residues. Trimming at V came to 4 bases and at J to 9 bases, leaving 9 bases not matched to a gene. Germline-derived CDR1 and CDR2 are MNHNS and SASEGT. CDR3 sequence reads: CASSVASGAGAQYF. In DNA form, the CDR3 reads TGTGCCAGCAGTGTGGCTAGCGGGGCTGGGGCCCAGTACTTC.

This clonotype occurred many times. V is TRBV6-4 and J is TRBJ2-3; D not resolved. Germline V gives CDR1 MRHNA, CDR2 SNTAGT. The CDR3 is 13 amino acids. The V and J ends lost 3 bases and 2 bases respectively, with 6 bases between them. CDR3 sequence: CASSETYTDTQYF. The CDR3, as DNA: TGTGCCAGCAGTGAGACTTACACAGATACGCAGTATTTT.

This clonotype was recorded many times. This chain uses TRBV30 with TRBJ1-1; D unclear. Germline loops: CDR1 GTSNPN, CDR2 SVGIG (reference sequence). V was clipped by 0 bases and J by 6 bases, with 11 bases between them. CDR3 length: 13 residues. Written as DNA, the CDR3 is TGTGCCTGGAGTGTACGTCCGGGCGCTGAAGCTTTCTTT. As protein: CAWSVRPGAEAFF.